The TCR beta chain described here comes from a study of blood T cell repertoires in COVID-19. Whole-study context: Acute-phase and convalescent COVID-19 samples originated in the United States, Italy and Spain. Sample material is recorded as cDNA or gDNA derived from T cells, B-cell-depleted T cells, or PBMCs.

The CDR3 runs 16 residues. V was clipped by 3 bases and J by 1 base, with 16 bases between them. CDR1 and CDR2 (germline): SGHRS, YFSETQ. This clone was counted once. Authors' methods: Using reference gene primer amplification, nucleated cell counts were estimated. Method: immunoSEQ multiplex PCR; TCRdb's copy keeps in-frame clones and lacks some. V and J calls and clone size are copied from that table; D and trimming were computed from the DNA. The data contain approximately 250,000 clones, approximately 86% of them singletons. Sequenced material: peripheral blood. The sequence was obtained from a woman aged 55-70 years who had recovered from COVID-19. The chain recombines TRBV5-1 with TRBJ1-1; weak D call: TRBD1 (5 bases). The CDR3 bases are TGCGCCAGCAGCTCGTTGCTCTCGACAGCGAACACTGAAGCTTTCTTT. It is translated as CASSSLLSTANTEAFF.